What follows are 17 T cell receptor beta chains derived from one specimen sequenced in a study of blood T cell repertoires in COVID-19 (dated by TCRdb to about 2020). The library was built by means of the immunoSEQ multiplex PCR assay. Here the immuneACCESS table is served through TCRdb, limited to in-frame sequences with V and J called. Missing clones are a known gap in these copies; in checked studies unresolved V genes cover under half, and the rest lacks a known reason. The sample table shows some 300,000 clones, and more than 70% are seen once. The top ten hold approximately 7.2% of the sample. The material sequenced was peripheral blood. These receptors were collected from a woman aged 25-40 years who had recovered from COVID-19.

In this sample, this clone turned up a few times. The chain is built from TRBV30 and TRBJ2-5; TRBD2 matches 8 bases. The V gene's germline CDR1 is GTSNPN and CDR2 SVGIG (reference sequence). V shed 2 bases and J 5 bases; nucleotides not matched to a gene: 7. The CDR3 extends over 14 amino acids. The CDR3 DNA sequence: TGTGCCTGGAGTCGGGGCGAGCGGGAGGAGACCCAGTACTTC. Its translation: CAWSRGEREETQYF.

The rearrangement links TRBV27 to TRBJ1-2; 10 positions match TRBD1. The CDR3 is 14 residues long. Unmatched junction bases numbered 8, after V lost 5 bases and J lost 8 bases. CDR1 MNHEY and CDR2 SMNVEV come from the germline V gene (reference sequence). DNA of the CDR3: TGTGCCAGCAGTCCTGACAGGGGGCGGGGGGGCTACACCTTC. Amino acids: CASSPDRGRGGYTF.

This sequence joins TRBV12-3 or TRBV12-4 and TRBJ1-1; the match to TRBD1 covers 7 bases. This CDR3 contains 13 residues. The V segment lost 6 bases and the J segment 13 bases; nucleotides outside the gene matches: 14. The CDR3 region has the DNA TGTGCCAGCAGACCCCACAGGGGAGGTTTTGTTTTCTTT. Residues: CASRPHRGGFVFF.

This chain links TRBV12-3 or TRBV12-4 with TRBJ1-2; D is possibly TRBD1 (6 bases). The V end lost 7 bases, the J end lost 7 bases, and 13 bases lay between the germline ends. The CDR3 runs to 12 residues. The CDR3, as DNA: TGTGCCAGCATTAACAGGGCGGGTGGCTACACCTTC. It specifies CASINRAGGYTF.

A single count supports this clone. The chain links TRBV23-1 to TRBJ2-1; the match to TRBD1 covers 8 bases. TRBV23-1 is filed as an ORF, its function uncertain. The ends lost 9 bases at V and 10 bases at J; junction bases unmatched: 11. This CDR3 region has 13 residues. The chain's CDR3 is CARWTGSLKEQFF. The DNA of the CDR3 is TGCGCCAGATGGACAGGGTCTTTGAAGGAGCAGTTCTTC.

The V and J genes are TRBV27 and TRBJ1-4; TRBD1 aligns across 8 bases. Germline V lookup: CDR1 MNHEY, CDR2 SMNVEV (reference sequence). Unmatched junction bases numbered 12, after V lost 6 bases and J lost 6 bases. CDR3 length: 16 residues. In nucleotides, the CDR3 is TGTGCCAGCAGCCGAACCTACAGGGGGTTCGATGAAAAACTGTTTTTT. Residues: CASSRTYRGFDEKLFF.

V usage is TRBV4-2 and J usage is TRBJ2-1, with a weak D call TRBD2 (5 bases). CDR3 size: 17 residues. Trimming left V 0 bases short and J 2 bases short, with 14 bases between. Germline V lookup: CDR1 LGHNA, CDR2 YNFKEQ. CDR3 region: CASSQEGAGDPYNEQFF. The CDR3 region has the DNA TGTGCCAGCAGCCAAGAAGGCGCCGGGGATCCCTACAATGAGCAGTTCTTC.

The V gene is TRBV7-9, the J gene TRBJ1-1; the D is unclear. From germline, CDR1 is SEHNR and CDR2 FQNEAQ (reference sequence). The ends were cut back, 3 bases at V and 3 bases at J, with 14 bases in the middle. This CDR3 is built from 15 residues. As DNA, the CDR3 is TGTGCCAGCAGCTTGTCACGCGGAGGAGACACTGAAGCTTTCTTT. Protein sequence: CASSLSRGGDTEAFF.

The V gene is TRBV2, the J gene TRBJ2-1; TRBD2 matches 8 bases. Germline CDR1 and CDR2: SNHLY and FYNNEI. Germline trimming cut 7 bases from V and 7 bases from J; bases unmatched to any gene: 12. The CDR3 runs to 15 residues. The CDR3 DNA follows: TGTGCCAGCACGTTGGTAGCGGGGAAGGGGAATGAGCAGTTCTTC. Residues: CASTLVAGKGNEQFF.

V and J are TRBV6-2 or TRBV6-3 and TRBJ2-7; a weak D match, TRBD1 (6 bases). This CDR3 contains 15 residues. The germline V gene has CDR1 MNHEY and CDR2 SVGEGT. V was cut by 6 bases and J by 3 bases, with 18 bases left in between. This CDR3 reads CASSDRRGGYYEQYF. The DNA of the CDR3 is TGTGCCAGCAGCGACCGCAGGGGTGGGTACTACGAGCAGTACTTC.

The chain couples TRBV7-9 to TRBJ1-2; D possibly corresponds to TRBD1 (5 bases). In germline, CDR1 is SEHNR, CDR2 FQNEAQ (reference sequence). V gave up 4 bases and J gave up 7 bases, with 7 bases separating them. The CDR3 has 11 residues. CDR3 coding DNA: TGTGCCAGCAGCTCAGGGCGTGGCTACACCTTC. It encodes CASSSGRGYTF.

The rearrangement uses TRBV14 and TRBJ1-4; D is possibly TRBD1 (6 bases). The CDR3 is 14 amino acids. V was trimmed by 5 bases and J by 4 bases, leaving 11 bases between them. Germline V lookup: CDR1 SGHDN, CDR2 FVKESK. The CDR3 spells CASSIWTDNEKLFF. CDR3 nucleotides: TGTGCCAGCAGCATCTGGACAGATAATGAAAAACTGTTTTTT.

The V call is TRBV28, the J call TRBJ2-7; a possible D gene is TRBD1 (5 bases). Looked up from germline, CDR1 is MDHEN and CDR2 is SYDVKM. V was cut by 5 bases and J by 2 bases, with 7 bases left in between. The CDR3 has 12 amino acids. The CDR3 coding sequence is TGTGCCAGCAGTCCGACAGCCTACGAGCAGTACTTC. It is translated as CASSPTAYEQYF.

V and J are TRBV6-1 and TRBJ2-1, with 11 nucleotides matching TRBD2. Trimming removed 4 bases from V and 3 bases from J; junction bases left unmatched: 17. This CDR3 contains 20 residues. Germline CDR1 MNHNS, CDR2 SASEGT. CDR3 coding DNA: TGTGCCAGCAGTGCCCAGCTAGCGGGGGGCCCATATTCCCTCTACAATGAGCAGTTCTTC. This gives the protein CASSAQLAGGPYSLYNEQFF.

The chain recombines TRBV25-1 with TRBJ2-1; TRBD2 is a possible D gene (5 bases). Germline V gene sequence: CDR1 MGHDK, CDR2 SYGVNS. The CDR3 covers 17 residues. V was cut by 6 bases and J by 7 bases, with 25 bases left in between. CDR3 nucleotide sequence: TGTGCCAGCAGCACATTAGGAGCGGAGGTTTTCGGGAATGAGCAGTTCTTC. Translating it yields CASSTLGAEVFGNEQFF.

V and J are TRBV7-2 and TRBJ2-2; D uncertain. CDR1 and CDR2 from the germline V gene are SGHTA and FQGNSA. The V gene lost 1 base and the J gene lost 6 bases, with 6 bases spanning the gap. The CDR3 contains 13 residues. The CDR3 nucleotides are TGTGCCAGCAGCTTAGTGAGCGCCGGGGAGCTGTTTTTT. Translating gives CASSLVSAGELFF.

The rearrangement joins TRBV29-1 to TRBJ1-4; the D gene is possibly TRBD1 (5 bases). Per germline, CDR1 SQVTM and CDR2 ANQGSEA. V gave up 7 bases and J gave up 4 bases, with 10 bases separating them. The CDR3 extends over 12 amino acids. CDR3 nucleotide sequence: TGCAGCGCCGACAGTGGTAATGAAAAACTGTTTTTT. Protein product: CSADSGNEKLFF.